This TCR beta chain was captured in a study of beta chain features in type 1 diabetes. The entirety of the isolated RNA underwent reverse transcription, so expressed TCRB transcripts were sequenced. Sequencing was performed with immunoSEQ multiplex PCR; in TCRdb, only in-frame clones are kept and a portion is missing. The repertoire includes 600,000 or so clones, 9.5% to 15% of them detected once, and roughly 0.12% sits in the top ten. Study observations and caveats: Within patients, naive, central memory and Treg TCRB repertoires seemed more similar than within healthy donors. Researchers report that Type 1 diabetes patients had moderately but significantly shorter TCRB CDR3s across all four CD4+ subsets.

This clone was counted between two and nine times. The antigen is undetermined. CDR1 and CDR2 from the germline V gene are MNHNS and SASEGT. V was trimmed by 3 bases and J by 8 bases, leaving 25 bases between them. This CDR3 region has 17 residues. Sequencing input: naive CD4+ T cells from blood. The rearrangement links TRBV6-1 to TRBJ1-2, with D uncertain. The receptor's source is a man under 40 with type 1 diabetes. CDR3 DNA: TGTGCCAGCAGTGACACTACGATCGGGAGCCATGGCAAGGGCTACACCTTC. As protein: CASSDTTIGSHGKGYTF.